This entry lists 12 T cell receptor beta chains sequenced from one sample in a study of PD-1 blockade in classical Hodgkin lymphoma. Using immunoSEQ multiplex PCR, the repertoire was profiled, and TCRdb retains in-frame clones only, with some absent. This table holds some 62,000 clones, roughly 88% found once. Brentuximab vedotin exposure varied among the patients, all of whom had relapsed after autologous stem cell transplantation. Sequencing used peripheral blood mononuclear cells (PBMCs), obtained at baseline. The receptor set was obtained from a human donor with classical Hodgkin lymphoma.

This chain uses TRBV18 with TRBJ1-6; the match to TRBD1 covers 10 bases. V lost 1 base, J lost 9 bases, and 9 bases stayed unmatched. The CDR3 has 17 residues. Germline V lookup: CDR1 KGHSH, CDR2 LQKENI. CDR3 nucleotides: TGTGCCAGCTCACCACTGGGACAGGGGATTTTGAGTTCACCCCTCCACTTT. Encoded protein: CASSPLGQGILSSPLHF.

The chain combines TRBV7-2 with TRBJ2-2, with D unresolved. The length of the CDR3 is 14 residues. Trimming stripped 5 bases from V and 6 bases from J, with 13 bases between. Germline CDR1 is SGHTA and CDR2 is FQGNSA. The CDR3 reads CASSPRYGAGELFF. CDR3 coding DNA: TGTGCCAGCAGCCCGAGGTACGGCGCCGGGGAGCTGTTTTTT.

V and J are TRBV11-2 and TRBJ1-4; no firm D call. The V end was cut by 3 bases, the J end by 2 bases, with 7 bases between. The CDR3 covers 14 residues. CDR1 is SGHAT and CDR2 is FQNNGV in the germline V gene. The CDR3 is CASSFLQTNEKLFF. The CDR3 coding sequence is TGTGCCAGCAGCTTTTTACAGACTAATGAAAAACTGTTTTTT.

The gene calls are TRBV19 and TRBJ1-6; D gene uncertain. The CDR3 is 13 amino acids. The V gene lost 5 bases and the J gene lost 9 bases, with 11 bases spanning the gap. Germline V gives CDR1 LNHDA, CDR2 SQIVND (reference sequence). CDR3 bases: TGTGCCAGTAGTTGGGGTTCGGCTTCACCCCTCCACTTT. It encodes CASSWGSASPLHF.

This rearrangement joins TRBV9 to TRBJ2-3; the D is unclear. Germline V gene sequence: CDR1 SGDLS, CDR2 YYNGEE. The V gene lost 4 bases and the J gene lost 0 bases, with 9 bases spanning the gap. The CDR3 totals 14 residues. CDR3 in DNA: TGTGCCAGCAGCCAAGGGCCTAGCACAGATACGCAGTATTTT. It specifies CASSQGPSTDTQYF.

The chain recombines TRBV5-8 with TRBJ2-7; 11 bases agree with TRBD2. There are 16 residues in the CDR3. The V gene's germline CDR1 is SGHTS and CDR2 YDEGEE. Trimming at V came to 4 bases and at J to 0 bases, leaving 6 bases not matched to a gene. CDR3: CASSTGTSGISYEQYF. For the CDR3, the DNA is TGTGCCAGCAGCACCGGGACTAGCGGAATCTCCTACGAGCAGTACTTC.

The rearrangement uses TRBV7-2 and TRBJ2-1; perhaps TRBD1 as D (6 bases). Between the trimmed V and J ends, which lost 4 bases and 15 bases, there was a span of 10 bases. The CDR3 length is 10 residues. Germline V lookup: CDR1 SGHTA, CDR2 FQGNSA. The CDR3, as DNA: TGTGCCAGCAGCTCACAGGGAACGTTCTTC. It translates to CASSSQGTFF.

This clone is a singleton in its sample. This chain links TRBV27 with TRBJ2-1, with 12 bases identical to TRBD1. The V gene end was trimmed by 5 bases and the J gene end by 7 bases; junction bases not matched to a gene: 6. This CDR3 is built from 15 residues. Germline V lookup: CDR1 MNHEY, CDR2 SMNVEV (reference sequence). The CDR3 DNA sequence: TGTGCCAGCAGTCCGGGGACAGGGGGCCGGAATGAGCAGTTCTTC. Amino acids: CASSPGTGGRNEQFF.

This clone has just one count. V is TRBV27 and J is TRBJ2-7; D remains unclear. Germline loops: CDR1 MNHEY, CDR2 SMNVEV (reference sequence). This CDR3 has 14 residues. The ends were cut back, 2 bases at V and 0 bases at J, with 8 bases in the middle. CDR3 DNA: TGTGCCAGCAGTTTACAGTCAACCTCCTACGAGCAGTACTTC. It encodes CASSLQSTSYEQYF.

The J gene is TRBJ2-7, the V gene TRBV15, with a weak D call TRBD2 (6 bases). The germline V gene has CDR1 LNHNV and CDR2 YYDKDF (reference sequence). The V end lost 0 bases, the J end lost 5 bases, and 14 bases lay between the germline ends. This CDR3 spans 15 amino acids. DNA for the CDR3: TGTGCCACCAGCAGAGACATTGGCAGGGAGGACGAGCAGTACTTC. This sequence encodes CATSRDIGREDEQYF.

CDR3 loop: CASSLLTNSPLHF. Written as DNA, the CDR3 is TGCGCCAGCAGCTTGCTGACTAATTCACCCCTCCACTTT. This chain links TRBV5-1 with TRBJ1-6, with unresolved D. Deletions cut 1 base from V and 6 bases from J, with 5 bases between. The CDR3 extends over 13 amino acids. The germline gives CDR1 SGHRS, CDR2 YFSETQ.

V usage is TRBV7-3 and J usage is TRBJ1-5, with D unclear. V lost 2 bases, J lost 4 bases, and 12 bases lay in between. The germline CDR1 and CDR2 sequences are SGHTA and FQGTGA. This CDR3 has 15 residues. The CDR3 is CASSLSRAVNQPQHF. CDR3 nucleotide sequence: TGTGCCAGCAGCTTATCGAGGGCGGTAAATCAGCCCCAGCATTTT. The full variable domain, with the rest looked up from reference TRBV7-3 and TRBJ1-5, is GAGVSQTPSNKVTEKGKYVELRCDPISGHTALYWYRQSLGQGPEFLIYFQGTGAADDSGLPNDRFFAVRPEGSVSTLKIQRTERGDSAVYLCASSLSRAVNQPQHFGDGTRLSIL.